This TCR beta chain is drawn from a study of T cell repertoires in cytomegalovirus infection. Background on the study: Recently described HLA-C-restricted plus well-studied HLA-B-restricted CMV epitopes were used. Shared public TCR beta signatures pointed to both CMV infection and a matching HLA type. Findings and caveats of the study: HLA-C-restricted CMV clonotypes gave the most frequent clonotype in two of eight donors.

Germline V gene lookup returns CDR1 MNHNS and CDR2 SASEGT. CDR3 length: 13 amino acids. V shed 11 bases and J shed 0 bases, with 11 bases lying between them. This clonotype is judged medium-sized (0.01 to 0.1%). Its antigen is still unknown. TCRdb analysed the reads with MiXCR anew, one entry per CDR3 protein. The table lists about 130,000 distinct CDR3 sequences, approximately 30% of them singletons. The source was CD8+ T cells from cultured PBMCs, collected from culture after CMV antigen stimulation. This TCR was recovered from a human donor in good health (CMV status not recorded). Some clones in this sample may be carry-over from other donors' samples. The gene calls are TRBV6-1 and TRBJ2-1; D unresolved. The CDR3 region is CAAAPSSYNEQFF. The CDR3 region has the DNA TGTGCCGCCGCGCCCAGCTCCTACAATGAGCAGTTCTTC.